Described below is a single TCR beta chain sequence and its context. The record originates from a study of TIL therapy for anti-PD-1-resistant metastatic lung cancer. Study context: Median tumor mutation burden was 1.5 mutations per megabase.

Sequencing used immunoSEQ v3. Survey-level samples got approximately 1.8 million read pairs; deep-level samples got roughly 4.5-6 million. The data were produced by immunoSEQ multiplex PCR, yet TCRdb's version contains in-frame clones alone and is incomplete. Of more than 90,000 clones listed, around 71% are singletons. After removal of 9 bases from V and 7 bases from J, the junction contained 26 bases not matched to a gene. Germline CDR1 is MNHEY and CDR2 is SMNVEV (reference sequence). The CDR3 runs to 19 residues. Time point given: pre-treatment sample, taken before nivolumab and TIL therapy. Pleural nodules or supraclavicular lymph nodes made up most of the excised metastases sampled. Progressing patients received lymphodepletion, expanded TIL infusion and IL-2.

This receptor was identified in a person between 25 and 79 years old with non-small cell lung cancer. The sequencing here drew on tumor tissue, taken at baseline. The chain has TRBV27 and TRBJ2-3; TRBD2 aligns across 9 bases. CDR3 in amino acids: CASNPGMDPGGSGRHTQYF. The CDR3 region has the DNA TGTGCCAGTAATCCAGGGATGGACCCTGGTGGTAGCGGGAGACATACGCAGTATTTT.